These T cell receptor beta chains were read from a single sample in a study of cytomegalovirus exposure and HLA in healthy donors. The repertoire was sequenced with immunoSEQ multiplex PCR; TCRdb's copy has only in-frame clones and lacks some. The sample lists under 95,000 clones; more than 60% were seen once. The sequencing input was PBMCs. These receptor sequences come from a man between 35 and 55 years old in good health and CMV-seronegative. The CDR3 runs from the conserved cysteine through the conserved F or W. The D gene is left open where the match is weak. Rows may omit the clone size; those that give it use once, few, many or a size class.

J gene,clone size,V gene,D gene,CDR3 protein,CDR3 DNA
TRBJ1-1,few,TRBV30,TRBD1,CASGQGGGNTEAFF,TGTGCCTCGGGACAGGGAGGTGGGAACACTGAAGCTTTCTTT
TRBJ2-3,.,TRBV7-7,.,CASSFGGIADTQYF,TGTGCTAGCAGTTTCGGGGGTATAGCAGATACGCAGTATTTT
TRBJ2-7,.,TRBV5-1,TRBD1,CASKPGQGAYEQYF,TGCGCCAGCAAACCGGGACAGGGGGCTTACGAGCAGTACTTC
TRBJ2-3,.,TRBV6-6,.,CASSYAGLSTDTQYF,TGTGCCAGCAGTTACGCGGGCCTTAGCACAGATACGCAGTATTTT
TRBJ1-3,.,TRBV6-5,.,CASSPAPGSRNTIYF,TGTGCCAGCAGCCCGGCCCCGGGTTCCAGAAACACCATATATTTT
TRBJ1-5,.,TRBV6-1,.,CASSGLGHFNQPQHF,TGTGCCAGCAGTGGATTGGGACACTTCAATCAGCCCCAGCATTTT
TRBJ2-7,.,TRBV9,TRBD2,CASSAGLAFEQYF,TGTGCCAGCAGCGCGGGACTAGCATTCGAGCAGTACTTC
TRBJ2-2,.,TRBV7-6,TRBD1,CASSSDRVPGELFF,TGTGCCAGCAGCTCCGACAGGGTACCCGGGGAGCTGTTTTTT
TRBJ1-2,.,TRBV7-9,.,CSSSSRQETWTF,TGTTCCAGCAGCTCCAGACAGGAAACTTGGACCTTC
TRBJ1-6,.,TRBV27,TRBD1,CASSRLTGQDYNSPLHF,TGTGCCAGCAGTCGACTCACGGGACAGGATTATAATTCACCCCTCCACTTT
TRBJ2-3,.,TRBV12-5,TRBD2,CASGLGLAGVDTQYF,TGTGCTAGTGGTTTGGGTCTAGCGGGGGTAGATACGCAGTATTTT
TRBJ2-7,.,TRBV9,TRBD2,CASSVGLAGTYEQYF,TGTGCCAGCAGCGTAGGACTAGCGGGGACCTACGAGCAGTACTTC
TRBJ2-3,.,TRBV7-3,TRBD1,CASSLRTGADTQYF,TGTGCCAGCAGCCTCAGGACAGGCGCAGATACGCAGTATTTT
TRBJ1-5,.,TRBV15,.,CATSPRSGGNQPQHF,TGTGCCACCAGCCCCAGGAGCGGGGGAAACCAGCCCCAGCATTTT
TRBJ2-7,few,TRBV2,.,CASSESEYEQYF,TGTGCCAGCAGTGAGTCGGAGTACGAGCAGTACTTC
TRBJ1-3,.,TRBV6-6,.,CASSFDSTGNTIYF,TGTGCCAGCAGCTTCGACAGTACTGGAAACACCATATATTTT
TRBJ1-5,.,TRBV13,.,CASSSRAWDSPGSNQPQHF,TGTGCCAGCAGTTCAAGGGCCTGGGACTCCCCGGGGAGCAATCAGCCCCAGCATTTT
TRBJ2-7,few,TRBV4-1,TRBD1,CASSQGTGGTYEQYF,TGCGCCAGCAGCCAAGGAACAGGGGGAACCTACGAGCAGTACTTC
TRBJ1-2,once,TRBV5-1,.,CASSPDSNYGYTF,TGCGCCAGCAGCCCGGACAGTAACTATGGCTACACCTTC
TRBJ2-7,.,TRBV7-8,TRBD1,CASSLVGQGPAGEQYF,TGTGCCAGCAGCTTAGTCGGACAGGGCCCTGCCGGCGAGCAGTACTTC
TRBJ1-5,.,TRBV9,.,CASSVAVNQPQHF,TGTGCCAGCAGCGTAGCAGTCAATCAGCCCCAGCATTTT
TRBJ1-1,.,TRBV5-1,.,CASSSGAGNTEAFF,TGCGCCAGCAGCTCAGGGGCAGGAAACACTGAAGCTTTCTTT
TRBJ2-2,.,TRBV14,TRBD2,CASSLTGLHTLTGELFF,TGTGCCAGCAGCCTTACGGGACTACACACCCTCACCGGGGAGCTGTTTTTT
TRBJ1-5,.,TRBV6-5,.,CASSSLSGGNQPQHF,TGTGCCAGCAGCTCGCTCTCGGGGGGCAATCAGCCCCAGCATTTT
TRBJ1-1,few,TRBV28,TRBD1,CASSSLDRVNTEAFF,TGTGCCAGCAGTTCCTTAGACAGGGTGAACACTGAAGCTTTCTTT
TRBJ1-2,.,TRBV28,.,CAVTGIPNYGYTF,TGTGCCGTCACCGGGATCCCCAACTATGGCTACACCTTC
TRBJ1-4,.,TRBV2,.,CASSRGGTNEKLFF,TGTGCCAGCAGTCGGGGGGGGACTAATGAAAAACTGTTTTTT
TRBJ2-7,once,TRBV9,.,CASSLTGREQYF,TGTGCCAGCAGCCTGACAGGGAGGGAGCAGTACTTC
TRBJ2-7,once,TRBV11-2,.,CASTVPSGYEQYF,TGTGCCAGCACCGTTCCCAGTGGCTACGAGCAGTACTTC
TRBJ2-7,.,TRBV5-8,.,CASSFQGSGSYEQYF,TGTGCCAGCAGCTTTCAGGGTAGCGGCTCCTACGAGCAGTACTTC
TRBJ1-5,once,TRBV6-1,.,CASSELGNQPQHF,TGTGCCAGCAGTGAACTCGGCAATCAGCCCCAGCATTTT
TRBJ2-5,.,TRBV19,TRBD1,CASSTDRAQYF,TGTGCCAGTAGTACGGACAGGGCCCAGTACTTC
TRBJ2-7,.,TRBV7-9,TRBD2,CASSLPAGGPTYEQYF,TGTGCCAGCAGCTTACCAGCGGGAGGGCCGACCTACGAGCAGTACTTC
TRBJ2-7,.,TRBV11-3,TRBD2,CASSLSSLAGSEQYF,TGTGCCAGCAGCTTAAGTAGTCTAGCGGGAAGCGAGCAGTACTTC
TRBJ1-5,.,TRBV27,.,CASSLSRQDNQPQHF,TGTGCCAGCAGTTTATCGCGCCAGGACAATCAGCCCCAGCATTTT
TRBJ1-4,few,TRBV14,TRBD1,CASSRTGEKLFF,TGTGCCAGCAGCCGGACAGGGGAAAAACTGTTTTTT
TRBJ1-1,.,TRBV7-9,.,CASSPGGTEAFF,TGTGCCAGCAGCCCCGGGGGTACTGAAGCTTTCTTT
TRBJ1-3,.,TRBV13,.,CASSYTGLGNTIYF,TGTGCCAGCAGCTACACAGGATTGGGAAACACCATATATTTT
TRBJ2-1,.,TRBV19,.,CASSPGQGRYNEQFF,TGTGCCAGTAGCCCAGGGCAGGGCCGATACAATGAGCAGTTCTTC
TRBJ2-7,.,TRBV2,TRBD2,CASTGTTAFEQYF,TGTGCCAGCACAGGGACTACCGCCTTCGAGCAGTACTTC
TRBJ2-7,.,TRBV5-1,TRBD2,CASSQGLAGAPEQYF,TGCGCCAGCAGTCAAGGACTAGCGGGAGCCCCCGAGCAGTACTTC
TRBJ2-7,once,TRBV14,TRBD2,CASSQSTSGEQYF,TGTGCCAGCAGCCAAAGTACTAGCGGCGAGCAGTACTTC
TRBJ2-7,.,TRBV9,TRBD1,CASSVSGTGNLLAEQYF,TGTGCCAGCAGCGTTTCCGGGACAGGGAATCTCCTTGCCGAGCAGTACTTC
TRBJ1-1,few,TRBV19,.,CASRRTANTEAFF,TGTGCCAGTAGGCGGACAGCGAACACTGAAGCTTTCTTT
TRBJ2-7,.,TRBV14,.,CASSQDLGRGDEQYF,TGTGCCAGCAGCCAAGATCTCGGCAGGGGCGACGAGCAGTACTTC